This T cell receptor beta chain was identified during a study of control samples from healthy donors and cancer patients. Assay: immunoSEQ multiplex PCR; the TCRdb copy retains only in-frame clones and omits some. The data hold 170,000 or so clones, with around 90% observed a single time. The V segment lost 4 bases and the J segment 3 bases; nucleotides outside the gene matches: 2. Looked up from germline, CDR1 is LGHDT and CDR2 is YNNKEL (reference sequence). This CDR3 has 13 residues. Notes on this clone: Distinct nucleotide sequences in the sample also encode this CDR3.

What was sequenced was blood. The receptor comes from a woman in her 50s in good health. The gene calls are TRBV3-1 (or the pseudogene TRBV3-2) and TRBJ1-2; 7 bases line up with TRBD1. CDR3 in amino acids: CASSPDRDYGYTF. The CDR3 region has the DNA TGTGCCAGCAGCCCAGACAGGGACTATGGCTACACCTTC.